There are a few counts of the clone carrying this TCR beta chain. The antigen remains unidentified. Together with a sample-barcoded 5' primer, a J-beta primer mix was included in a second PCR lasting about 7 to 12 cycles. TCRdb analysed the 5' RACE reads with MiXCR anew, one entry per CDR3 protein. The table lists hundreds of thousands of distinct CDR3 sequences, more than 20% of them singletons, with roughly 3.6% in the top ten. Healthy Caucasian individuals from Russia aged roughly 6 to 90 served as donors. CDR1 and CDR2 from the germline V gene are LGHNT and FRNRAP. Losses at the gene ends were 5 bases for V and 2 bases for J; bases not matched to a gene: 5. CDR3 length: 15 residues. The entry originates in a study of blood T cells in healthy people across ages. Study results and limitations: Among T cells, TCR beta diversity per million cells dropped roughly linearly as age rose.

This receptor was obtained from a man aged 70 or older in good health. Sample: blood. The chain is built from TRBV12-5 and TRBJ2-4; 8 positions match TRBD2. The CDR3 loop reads CASGVSGGTKNIQYF. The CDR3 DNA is TGTGCTAGTGGTGTGAGCGGGGGAACCAAAAACATTCAGTACTTC.